This T cell receptor (beta chain) was retrieved from a study of T cell clones after liver transplantation. Study-wide context: Samples came from ITN030ST, which attempted immunosuppression withdrawal within 2 years of liver transplantation. Whole-study results and caveats: Compared with third party-reactive sequences, donor-reactive ones declined more, independent of withdrawal success.

The repertoire was sequenced with immunoSEQ multiplex PCR; TCRdb's copy has only in-frame clones and lacks some. The data hold about 15,000 clones, with around 90% observed a single time. Details on this clone: The antigen remains unidentified.

The germline V gene encodes CDR1 SGHDT and CDR2 YYEEEE. This CDR3 comprises 12 residues. V was trimmed by 2 bases and J by 4 bases, leaving 4 bases between them. The specimen was CD8+ T cells from blood, collected before liver transplant. The receptor comes from a human donor who received a liver transplant. The chain uses TRBV5-6 and TRBJ2-1, with D unresolved. This CDR3 is CASSFEYNEQFF. CDR3 DNA sequence: TGTGCCAGCAGCTTCGAGTACAATGAGCAGTTCTTC.